The T cell receptor (beta chain) under discussion was sequenced for a study of blood T cell repertoires in COVID-19. Background on the study: COVID-19 samples collected from the United States, Italy and Spain covered acute and convalescent phases. In each case, the material was cDNA or gDNA derived from T cells, B-cell-depleted T cells, or PBMCs.

Per the original methods: Cell counts per sample came from amplifying reference gene primers. TCRdb keeps only in-frame clones here, not all; method: immunoSEQ multiplex PCR. V and J calls and clone size are as listed in that table; D and trimming were resolved from the DNA. Among some 140,000 clones listed, 79% were seen once. The CDR3 length is 14 residues. CDR1 and CDR2 (germline): MDHEN, SYDVKM. Trimming took 2 bases from V and 10 from J, leaving 14 bases between them. This clone occurred a few times. The rearrangement links TRBV28 to TRBJ1-4; D possibly corresponds to TRBD1 (6 bases). The clonotype was recovered from a man in his sixties with acute or convalescent COVID-19. Sequenced input: peripheral blood. The CDR3 here is CASSLAGDTGKLFF. Written as DNA, the CDR3 is TGTGCCAGCAGTTTAGCCGGGGACACAGGAAAACTGTTTTTT.